This T cell receptor (beta chain) is from a study of PD-1 blockade in classical Hodgkin lymphoma. Generated by immunoSEQ multiplex PCR, the TCRdb table keeps only in-frame clones and is missing some. The sample carries some 53,000 clones, approximately 86% recorded once. Time point specified: cycle 4 day 1 (C4D1), after more than five weeks of nivolumab. Each patient's relapse followed autologous stem cell transplantation, and brentuximab vedotin exposure varied. Trimming removed 3 bases from V and 3 bases from J, with 2 bases in between. Germline values: CDR1 DFQATT, CDR2 SNEGSKA (reference sequence). The CDR3 extends over 10 amino acids. Study-level results: Baseline TCR diversity was reportedly lower in newly diagnosed patients than in healthy donors. It was reported as lower still in relapsed/refractory patients. Complete responders' baseline diversity resembled that of newly diagnosed patients. Some patients began nivolumab under 1 year after ASCT. These patients were excluded from later analyses.

Regarding this clone: Antigen: not known.

The receptor was isolated from a human donor with classical Hodgkin lymphoma. The sample in question was peripheral blood mononuclear cells (PBMCs), obtained before the fourth cycle of nivolumab. V and J are TRBV20-1 and TRBJ1-1; unclear D gene. The CDR3 sequence is CSASDTEAFF. CDR3 nucleotides: TGCAGTGCTAGTGACACTGAAGCTTTCTTT.